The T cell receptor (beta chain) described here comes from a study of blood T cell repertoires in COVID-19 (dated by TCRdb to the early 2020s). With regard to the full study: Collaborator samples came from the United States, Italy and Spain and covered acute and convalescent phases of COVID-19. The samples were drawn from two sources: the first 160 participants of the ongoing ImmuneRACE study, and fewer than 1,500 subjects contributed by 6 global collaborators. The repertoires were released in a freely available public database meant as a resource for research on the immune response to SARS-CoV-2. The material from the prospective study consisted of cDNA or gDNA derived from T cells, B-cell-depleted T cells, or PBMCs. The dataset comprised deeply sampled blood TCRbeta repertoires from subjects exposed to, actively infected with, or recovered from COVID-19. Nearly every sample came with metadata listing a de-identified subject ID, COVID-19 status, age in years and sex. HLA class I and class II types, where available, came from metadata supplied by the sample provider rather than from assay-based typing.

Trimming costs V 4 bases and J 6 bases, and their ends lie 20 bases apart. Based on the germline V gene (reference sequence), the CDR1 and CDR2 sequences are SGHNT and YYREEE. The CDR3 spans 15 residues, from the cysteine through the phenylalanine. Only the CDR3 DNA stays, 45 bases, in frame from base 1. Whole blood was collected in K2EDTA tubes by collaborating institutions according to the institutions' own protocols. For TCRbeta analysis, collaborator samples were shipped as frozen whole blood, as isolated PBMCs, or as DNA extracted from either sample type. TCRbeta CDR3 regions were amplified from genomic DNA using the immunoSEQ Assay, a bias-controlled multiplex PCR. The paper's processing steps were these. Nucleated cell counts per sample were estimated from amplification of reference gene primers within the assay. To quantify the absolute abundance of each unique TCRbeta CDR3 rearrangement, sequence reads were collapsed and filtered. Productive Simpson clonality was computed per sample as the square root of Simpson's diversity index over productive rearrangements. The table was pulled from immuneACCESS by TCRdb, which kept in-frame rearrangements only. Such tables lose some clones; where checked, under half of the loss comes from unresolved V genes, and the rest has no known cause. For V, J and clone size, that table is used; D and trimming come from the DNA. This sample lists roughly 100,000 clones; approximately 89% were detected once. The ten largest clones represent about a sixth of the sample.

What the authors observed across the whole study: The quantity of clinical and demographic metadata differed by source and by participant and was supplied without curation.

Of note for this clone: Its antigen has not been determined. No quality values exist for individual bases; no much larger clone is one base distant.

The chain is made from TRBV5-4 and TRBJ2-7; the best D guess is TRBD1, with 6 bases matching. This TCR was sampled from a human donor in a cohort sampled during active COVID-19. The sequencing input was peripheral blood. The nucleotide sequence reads TGTGCCAGCAGCAGCCAGACAGGCCCCTACTCCGAGCAGTACTTC. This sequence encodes CASSSQTGPYSEQYF.